The 28 T cell receptor beta chains given below trace back to one sample, sequenced in a study of cytomegalovirus exposure and HLA in healthy donors. With 60 Vbeta and 13 Jbeta primers, the PCR was carried out. TCRdb's table, derived via immunoSEQ multiplex PCR, lists solely in-frame clones and lacks some. In the table there are under 150,000 clones, about 80% of which are singletons. Sequenced sample: PBMCs. These receptors came from a male donor in good health and CMV-seropositive.

V is TRBV18 and J is TRBJ2-7, with D possibly TRBD1 on 6 matching bases. The germline CDR1 and CDR2 sequences are KGHSH and LQKENI. The CDR3 has 14 residues. V was clipped by 2 bases and J by 2 bases, with 10 bases between them. CDR3 sequence: CASSPGTFTYEQYF. Here the CDR3 DNA reads TGTGCCAGCTCACCAGGGACATTCACCTACGAGCAGTACTTC.

The J gene is TRBJ2-4, the V gene TRBV11-2; 8 bases are shared with TRBD1. The CDR3 sequence is 16 residues long. The J segment lost 11 bases and the V segment lost 5 bases, leaving 17 bases of the junction unmatched. Germline V gene sequence: CDR1 SGHAT, CDR2 FQNNGV. The CDR3 nucleotides read TGTGCCAGCAGCATTTCTTCCGGGACAGGTCTTGGGGTTCAGTACTTC. Residues: CASSISSGTGLGVQYF.

The rearrangement joins TRBV7-3 to TRBJ1-1, with a weak D call TRBD1 (5 bases). V was trimmed by 5 bases and J by 3 bases, leaving 10 bases between them. The germline CDR1 and CDR2 sequences are SGHTA and FQGTGA. The CDR3 covers 13 residues. DNA for the CDR3: TGTGCCAGCAGCCAAGCGGGGGACACTGAAGCTTTCTTT. This codes for CASSQAGDTEAFF.

The rearrangement links TRBV11-1 to TRBJ2-7; 7 bases map to TRBD1. The CDR3 is made up of 14 amino acids. Per germline, CDR1 SGHAT and CDR2 FQDESV (reference sequence). J gave up 3 bases and V 5 bases, and 7 bases lay outside the gene matches. This chain's CDR3 is CASSPNRDSYEQYF. As DNA, the CDR3 is TGTGCCAGCAGCCCAAACCGGGACAGCTACGAGCAGTACTTC. Variable domain in full (rest from reference TRBV11-1 and TRBJ2-7): EAEVAQSPRYKITEKSQAVAFWCDPISGHATLYWYRQILGQGPELLVQFQDESVVDDSQLPKDRFSAERLKGVDSTLKIQPAELGDSAMYLCASSPNRDSYEQYFGPGTRLTVT.

The chain joins TRBV28 to TRBJ2-7, with TRBD1 identical over 10 bases. V was pared by 3 bases and J by 5 bases, with 10 bases of the junction left unmatched. Germline V gene sequence: CDR1 MDHEN, CDR2 SYDVKM. CDR3 length: 16 residues. In DNA, the CDR3 is TGTGCCAGCAGTTTTTACGGGACAGGGGTTGTAGACGAGCAGTACTTC. Its protein is CASSFYGTGVVDEQYF.

V is TRBV9 and J is TRBJ2-3; maybe TRBD2 (6 bases). There are 16 residues in the CDR3. The V gene lost 2 bases and the J gene lost 2 bases, with 15 bases spanning the gap. CDR1 and CDR2 from the germline V gene are SGDLS and YYNGEE. The CDR3 bases are TGTGCCAGCAGCGTTTCTAGCGCCCTATTCACAGATACGCAGTATTTT. It is translated as CASSVSSALFTDTQYF.

The chain couples TRBV9 to TRBJ2-2; perhaps TRBD2 as D (6 bases). V was pared by 5 bases and J by 4 bases, with 15 bases between. This CDR3 contains 15 residues. Germline V gene data show CDR1 as SGDLS and CDR2 as YYNGEE. This CDR3 is CASSSGGRITGELFF. The DNA for the CDR3 is TGTGCCAGCAGTTCCGGGGGACGGATCACCGGGGAGCTGTTTTTT.

This clone was seen just once. The chain employs TRBV13 and TRBJ1-2, with 8 bases fitting TRBD1. Germline CDR1 is PRHDT and CDR2 is FYEKMQ (reference sequence). The CDR3 has 15 residues. V trimming: 5 bases; J trimming: 3 bases; junction bases outside the gene matches: 8. Here the CDR3 DNA reads TGTGCCAGCAGCGAGGGACAGGACAGGGACTATGGCTACACCTTC. Translation: CASSEGQDRDYGYTF.

The chain joins TRBV5-4 to TRBJ2-7; possible D gene TRBD1, 7 bases. Deletions cut 3 bases from V and 5 bases from J, with 12 bases between. Germline V CDR1 and CDR2: SGHNT, YYREEE (reference sequence). This CDR3 has 13 residues. CDR3 sequence: CASSSPGGHEQYF. The DNA for the CDR3 is TGTGCCAGCAGCTCGCCAGGGGGGCACGAGCAGTACTTC.

The chain couples TRBV6-6 to TRBJ1-6; TRBD1 agrees at 7 bases. CDR1 is MNHNY and CDR2 is SVGAGI in the germline V gene (reference sequence). Germline trimming cut 6 bases from V and 5 bases from J; bases unmatched to any gene: 7. This CDR3 is built from 15 residues. CDR3 nucleotides: TGTGCCAGCAGGAGTCATGACAGGGATAATTCACCCCTCCACTTT. Translating gives CASRSHDRDNSPLHF.

The J gene is TRBJ1-5, the V gene TRBV5-1; D unresolved. Between the trimmed V and J ends, which lost 1 base and 4 bases, there was a span of 6 bases. Germline CDR1 SGHRS, CDR2 YFSETQ. The CDR3 is made up of 13 amino acids. The CDR3 sequence: CASSLTPNQPQHF. The DNA for the CDR3 is TGCGCCAGCAGCTTGACACCGAATCAGCCCCAGCATTTT.

The CDR3 sequence: CASSQGPGLVGYGYTF. Here the CDR3 DNA reads TGCGCCAGCAGCCAAGGACCAGGGCTCGTCGGCTATGGCTACACCTTC. This chain joins TRBV4-1 and TRBJ1-2, with TRBD1 as a possible D gene (5 bases). With 1 base removed from V and 4 bases from J, the gap between germline ends came to 16 bases. Germline CDR1 is MGHRA and CDR2 is YSYEKL. The CDR3 is 16 amino acids.

The rearrangement joins TRBV5-4 to TRBJ1-2; D is perhaps TRBD1 (5 bases). V lost 4 bases, J lost 8 bases, and 15 bases lay in between. Germline-derived CDR1 and CDR2 are SGHNT and YYREEE (reference sequence). This CDR3 has 13 amino acids. CDR3 residues: CASSPQGGVGYTF. CDR3 coding DNA: TGTGCCAGCAGCCCCCAGGGAGGGGTCGGCTACACCTTC.

The rearrangement uses TRBV5-1 and TRBJ2-1, with 9 bases identical to TRBD1. Trimming at V came to 1 base and at J to 5 bases, leaving 7 bases not matched to a gene. Per germline, CDR1 SGHRS and CDR2 YFSETQ. The length of the CDR3 is 16 residues. CDR3: CASSLRTGGPHNEQFF. The CDR3 DNA reads as TGCGCCAGCAGCTTGCGCACAGGGGGCCCACACAATGAGCAGTTCTTC.

The sample holds a few counts of this clone. The chain employs TRBV7-8 and TRBJ1-2; D remains ambiguous. This CDR3 is 16 amino acids long. Germline V lookup: CDR1 SGHVS, CDR2 FQNEAQ. The V gene lost 1 base and the J gene lost 0 bases, with 12 bases spanning the gap. CDR3 sequence (DNA): TGTGCCAGCAGCTTAGAAGGGTTCGGGACTAACTATGGCTACACCTTC. Its protein product is CASSLEGFGTNYGYTF.

CDR3 protein: CASSSPSGPLLATDTQYF. The CDR3 DNA reads as TGCGCCAGCAGCTCGCCTTCCGGCCCCTTACTAGCTACGGATACGCAGTATTTT. The chain combines TRBV4-1 with TRBJ2-3, with a weak D call TRBD2 (6 bases). This CDR3 comprises 18 residues. V dropped 5 bases and J dropped 6 bases, with 27 bases sitting between them. Germline CDR1 is MGHRA and CDR2 is YSYEKL.

The rearrangement links TRBV10-3 to TRBJ1-1, with D uncertain. The germline CDR1 and CDR2 sequences are ENHRY and SYGVKD. V shed 2 bases and J shed 5 bases, with 12 bases lying between them. CDR3 length: 14 residues. The CDR3 region is CAISEPESGTEAFF. The CDR3 nucleotides read TGTGCCATCAGTGAGCCCGAAAGCGGAACTGAAGCTTTCTTT.

This chain joins TRBV9 and TRBJ2-3; D unclear. The V gene's germline CDR1 is SGDLS and CDR2 YYNGEE. Trimming removed 6 bases from V and 4 bases from J, with 18 bases in between. The CDR3 is 15 residues long. The DNA for the CDR3 is TGTGCCAGCACCGGGTCGGGTAGTCGGGCAGATACGCAGTATTTT. Protein product: CASTGSGSRADTQYF. Supplemented by reference TRBV9 and TRBJ2-3, the full variable domain reads DSGVTQTPKHLITATGQRVTLRCSPRSGDLSVYWYQQSLDQGLQFLIQYYNGEERAKGNILERFSAQQFPDLHSELNLSSLELGDSALYFCASTGSGSRADTQYFGPGTRLTVL.

The chain carries TRBV18 and TRBJ1-2, with 7 bases that match TRBD1. Trimming cost V 3 bases and J 2 bases; bases outside gene matches: 6. There are 15 residues in the CDR3. Germline lookup yields CDR1 KGHSH and CDR2 LQKENI. CDR3 coding DNA: TGTGCCAGCTCACCGGGGACAGACACGAACTATGGCTACACCTTC. Protein product: CASSPGTDTNYGYTF.

The chain has TRBV6-5 and TRBJ1-5; weak D call: TRBD1 (6 bases). With 9 bases removed from V and 9 bases from J, the gap between germline ends came to 18 bases. CDR1 is MNHEY, CDR2 SVGAGI, per germline. The CDR3 sequence is 13 residues long. The CDR3 nucleotides are TGTGCCAGTCGGCCAGGGGTGCAGGGGCCCCAGCATTTT. Protein sequence: CASRPGVQGPQHF.

The V and J genes are TRBV6-4 and TRBJ2-1; possibly TRBD1 for D (6 bases). V lost 8 bases to trimming and J lost 2 bases, with 10 bases between them. CDR1 is MRHNA and CDR2 is SNTAGT in the germline V gene. CDR3 size: 13 residues. CDR3 region: CASSPGAYNEQFF. Written as DNA, the CDR3 is TGTGCCAGCTCCCCAGGGGCCTACAATGAGCAGTTCTTC.

The genes are TRBV6-4 and TRBJ1-2, with D possibly matching TRBD1 (6 bases). There are 14 residues in the CDR3. Trimming took 0 bases from V and 6 from J, leaving 11 bases between them. Germline V gives CDR1 MRHNA, CDR2 SNTAGT. The CDR3 nucleotides are TGTGCCAGCAGTGACTCGTCAGGGGCGAATGGCTACACCTTC. The encoded protein is CASSDSSGANGYTF.

The chain links TRBV9 to TRBJ2-5; 7 nucleotides align to TRBD2. CDR3 length: 13 amino acids. With 3 bases clipped from V and 3 bases from J, the junction kept 2 bases outside the gene matches. Germline-derived CDR1 and CDR2 are SGDLS and YYNGEE. The CDR3: CASSGGSEETQYF. DNA for the CDR3: TGTGCCAGCAGCGGCGGGAGCGAAGAGACCCAGTACTTC.

This rearrangement joins TRBV7-6 to TRBJ2-2, with TRBD1 matching over 7 bases. Per germline, CDR1 SGHVS and CDR2 FNYEAQ. The junction had 3 bases not matched to a gene; V was cut back by 8 bases and J by 0 bases. This CDR3 has 14 amino acids. The CDR3, as DNA: TGTGCCAGCCGGGGACAGCCGAACACCGGGGAGCTGTTTTTT. It yields the protein CASRGQPNTGELFF.

The chain employs TRBV27 and TRBJ2-7; D unresolved. The V end was cut by 3 bases, the J end by 3 bases, with 3 bases between. The germline gives CDR1 MNHEY, CDR2 SMNVEV (reference sequence). The CDR3 covers 11 residues. This chain's CDR3 is CASSFGYEQYF. The CDR3 nucleotides are TGTGCCAGCAGTTTCGGCTACGAGCAGTACTTC.

The V gene is TRBV5-5, the J gene TRBJ2-7; D possibly corresponds to TRBD2 (6 bases). Trimming left V 2 bases short and J 2 bases short, with 11 bases between. In germline, CDR1 is SGHKS, CDR2 YYEKEE (reference sequence). CDR3 length: 14 residues. The CDR3 DNA reads TGTGCCAGCAGCTTAGGAGGGGCGCCCTACGAGCAGTACTTC. Translating it yields CASSLGGAPYEQYF.

The rearrangement joins TRBV12-5 to TRBJ2-3, with D possibly being TRBD2 (5 bases). This CDR3 region has 19 residues. The V and J ends lost 1 base and 3 bases respectively, with 23 bases between them. CDR1 is LGHNT, CDR2 FRNRAP, per germline. CDR3 loop: CASGLATPSEGDGTDTQYF. DNA of the CDR3: TGTGCTAGTGGTTTGGCAACCCCTTCCGAGGGCGACGGAACAGATACGCAGTATTTT.

The rearrangement uses TRBV2 and TRBJ2-5; D gene uncertain. The CDR3 spans 14 residues. Looked up from germline, CDR1 is SNHLY and CDR2 is FYNNEI. Deletions cut 3 bases from V and 1 base from J, with 9 bases between. CDR3 nucleotides: TGTGCCAGCAGTGACGACATAACCCAAGAGACCCAGTACTTC. Residues: CASSDDITQETQYF. The full variable domain, in which reference TRBV2 and TRBJ2-5 provide the parts outside the CDR3, is EPEVTQTPSHQVTQMGQEVILRCVPISNHLYFYWYRQILGQKVEFLVSFYNNEISEKSEIFDDQFSVERPDGSNFTLKIRSTKLEDSAMYFCASSDDITQETQYFGPGTRLLVL.